This is a list of T cell receptor beta chains from one sample in a study of long-term antiretroviral therapy in people with HIV. TCRdb keeps only in-frame clones here, not all; method: immunoSEQ multiplex PCR. The sample shows approximately 35,000 clones, around three quarters of them seen only once. Sample: unsorted PBMCs, taken 2 years after starting antiretroviral therapy. The receptors originated from a woman between 50 and 59 years old with HIV. The conserved cysteine and the conserved F or W are not part of the CDR3 here. D genes are given only for firm matches.

J | D | V | CDR3
TRBJ1-4 | - | TRBV7-9 | ASSLERANEKLF
TRBJ1-4 | - | TRBV6-5 | ASSYSNFPREKLF
TRBJ2-2 | - | TRBV5-1 | ASSLIPNTGELF
TRBJ1-2 | TRBD1 | TRBV5-6 | ASSLGTGSLLYGYT
TRBJ2-5 | TRBD1 | TRBV5-3 | ASTTGTGGLETQY
TRBJ1-2 | - | TRBV30 | AWRPPGGAYYGYT
TRBJ2-7 | TRBD2 | TRBV7-6 | ASSIGTSGGVSYEQY
TRBJ1-2 | TRBD1 | TRBV2 | ASSDQGANYGYT
TRBJ2-1 | - | TRBV6-5 | ASSYARGAGEQF
TRBJ2-2 | - | TRBV6-1 | ASSELLFTGELF
TRBJ2-7 | TRBD1 | TRBV7-9 | ASSLGRTGRYEQY
TRBJ2-7 | - | TRBV6-1 | ASSMRPPYEQY
TRBJ1-1 | - | TRBV19 | ASRSGVTEAF
TRBJ1-5 | - | TRBV6-1 | ASSDYMWRKSNQPQH
TRBJ1-5 | - | TRBV19 | ASSIPRGINQPQH
TRBJ2-2 | - | TRBV19 | ASTGGQILRSAGELF
TRBJ1-1 | TRBD1 | TRBV2 | ASRASGTGNTEAF
TRBJ2-7 | - | TRBV30 | AWRDSYEQY
TRBJ2-5 | TRBD1 | TRBV6-1 | ASSAGQVQETQY
TRBJ1-1 | TRBD1 | TRBV19 | ASSLGGRGATEAF
TRBJ1-2 | - | TRBV25-1 | ASSDQNGRGYT
TRBJ1-3 | - | TRBV5-4 | ASSLAGGNTIY
TRBJ2-3 | - | TRBV10-3 | AISDKRLRTDTQY
TRBJ2-3 | - | TRBV2 | ASSVGRAALGDTQY
TRBJ2-4 | - | TRBV19 | ASSIEDWGATLGAKNIQY
TRBJ2-3 | TRBD1 | TRBV11-3 | ASSPTTGGWDTQY
TRBJ1-5 | - | TRBV6-1 | ASSINQPQH
TRBJ2-5 | TRBD1 | TRBV6-1 | ASSAAYVGGAETQY
TRBJ2-2 | - | TRBV10-3 | AISQKGGDTGELF
TRBJ2-5 | TRBD2 | TRBV18 | ASSPLAGRGSQETQY
TRBJ1-4 | - | TRBV29-1 | SVPGPATNEKLF
TRBJ1-5 | TRBD1 | TRBV5-1 | ASSTTGAQGQPQH
TRBJ1-2 | - | TRBV6-1 | ASSETSEFVGGYT
TRBJ2-5 | TRBD2 | TRBV5-5 | ASSLVGTGGETQY
TRBJ2-7 | TRBD1 | TRBV4-1 | ASSQLTGGHEQY
TRBJ1-2 | TRBD1 | TRBV27 | ASSLSKGAYGYT
TRBJ2-1 | - | TRBV7-9 | ASRLGNVRTPTF
TRBJ2-7 | TRBD1 | TRBV7-9 | ASSRGQGFIYEQY
TRBJ2-7 | - | TRBV5-1 | ASSTSGPYEQY
TRBJ2-5 | TRBD2 | TRBV2 | ASSRGGEVNGETQY
TRBJ2-1 | TRBD2 | TRBV7-2 | ASSYTGTSNEQF
TRBJ2-7 | - | TRBV5-1 | ASSLASGPTYEQY
TRBJ1-3 | - | TRBV30 | AWTPGRGTGNTIY
TRBJ2-3 | - | TRBV7-7 | ASAGHSTDTQY
TRBJ1-1 | - | TRBV29-1 | SVPWGGDNGYTEAF
TRBJ2-3 | - | TRBV30 | AWSMGTDTQY
TRBJ2-5 | - | TRBV6-6 | ASSFAPGAQY
TRBJ1-6 | - | TRBV18 | ASSRDTLNSPLH
TRBJ1-6 | - | TRBV4-1 | ASSQANAFNSPLH
TRBJ2-1 | - | TRBV7-3 | ASSLSGTSYNEQF
TRBJ1-2 | TRBD1 | TRBV27 | ASSFWARQGGNYGYT
TRBJ1-3 | - | TRBV18 | ASSPGLSGNTIY
TRBJ1-5 | - | TRBV12-5 | ASGLETGGQPQH
TRBJ1-2 | TRBD1 | TRBV6-1 | ASSEKFRDSPRYT